The 17 T cell receptor beta chains below come from one sample, sequenced in a study of CD8+ T cells in alopecia areata (dated by TCRdb to 2017 to 2018). Libraries were made using the immunoSEQ multiplex PCR assay. RNA was extracted from all samples and reverse transcribed into cDNA as template for TCR sequencing. The clones in this table, taken by TCRdb from immuneACCESS, are in-frame only. Not every clone is retained; where verified, under half of the shortfall comes from an unresolved V gene, and the cause of the rest is unknown. The sample includes about 150,000 clones, with roughly 50% observed a single time. The ten largest account for roughly 15% of the sample. Reading the label with the study, this specimen's time point is: approximately 4 weeks on oral tofacitinib. The sample's treatment or condition label is to be understood as: oral pan-JAK inhibitor, 5-10 mg twice daily. Sequenced here: CD8+ T cells sorted from blood, sampled at week 4, from a patient treated with tofacitinib. Receptor source: a human donor with alopecia areata.

This clone showed up just once. The chain couples TRBV29-1 to TRBJ1-4; possibly TRBD1 for D (5 bases). There are 14 residues in the CDR3. The V gene's germline CDR1 is SQVTM and CDR2 ANQGSEA. V shed 3 bases and J shed 7 bases, with 15 bases lying between them. The CDR3 sequence is CSVETGGPGEKLFF. Written as DNA, the CDR3 is TGCAGCGTTGAGACCGGGGGACCGGGTGAAAAACTGTTTTTT.

The chain couples TRBV6-6 to TRBJ1-2; tentative D call: TRBD1 (6 bases). The CDR3 loop spans 13 amino acids. Trimming removed 8 bases from V and 6 bases from J, with 16 bases in between. The germline V gene has CDR1 MNHNY and CDR2 SVGAGI (reference sequence). For the CDR3, the DNA is TGTGCCAGCCTCTTAGGGGGGTTAGATGGCTACACCTTC. Amino acids: CASLLGGLDGYTF.

The chain combines TRBV6-5 with TRBJ2-7, with a tentative D call TRBD1 (5 bases). CDR3 length: 16 amino acids. In germline, CDR1 is MNHEY, CDR2 SVGAGI. V lost 2 bases to trimming and J lost 1 base, with 15 bases between them. DNA of the CDR3: TGTGCCAGCAGTTACGCCGAACAGGCCCCTTCCTACGAGCAGTACTTC. This gives the protein CASSYAEQAPSYEQYF.

The chain carries TRBV6-5 and TRBJ2-5; the match to TRBD2 covers 7 bases. CDR1 and CDR2 from the germline V gene are MNHEY and SVGAGI. CDR3 size: 16 residues. Unmatched junction bases numbered 8, after V lost 2 bases and J lost 2 bases. The CDR3 reads CASSYPATGGQETQYF. The CDR3 region has the DNA TGTGCCAGCAGTTACCCGGCTACGGGGGGTCAAGAGACCCAGTACTTC.

The rearrangement joins TRBV7-6 to TRBJ1-1, with TRBD1 as a possible D gene (5 bases). The CDR3 covers 13 residues. The germline gives CDR1 SGHVS, CDR2 FNYEAQ. Trimming shortened V by 5 bases and J by 4 bases, and 11 bases separated the two germline ends. The CDR3 nucleotides are TGTGCCAGCAGCACCACCGGGGGCACTGAAGCTTTCTTT. This translates into CASSTTGGTEAFF.

The chain employs TRBV9 and TRBJ2-1, with 9 bases that match TRBD2. The CDR3 length is 17 residues. V trimming: 0 bases; J trimming: 5 bases; junction bases outside the gene matches: 9. Per the germline V gene, CDR1 is SGDLS and CDR2 is YYNGEE. The CDR3 protein is CASSVDPPSGVDNEQFF. In DNA form, the CDR3 reads TGTGCCAGCAGCGTAGATCCTCCTAGCGGGGTTGACAATGAGCAGTTCTTC. Variable domain in full (rest from reference TRBV9 and TRBJ2-1): DSGVTQTPKHLITATGQRVTLRCSPRSGDLSVYWYQQSLDQGLQFLIQYYNGEERAKGNILERFSAQQFPDLHSELNLSSLELGDSALYFCASSVDPPSGVDNEQFFGPGTRLTVL.

The chain joins TRBV15 to TRBJ2-5; weak D call: TRBD2 (6 bases). The CDR3 length is 18 residues. The V gene's germline CDR1 is LNHNV and CDR2 YYDKDF (reference sequence). The V gene lost 3 bases and the J gene lost 3 bases, with 23 bases spanning the gap. CDR3 DNA: TGTGCCACCAGCAGGCCCCCCAGAGGCAAGTGGGGGGAAGAGACCCAGTACTTC. This encodes CATSRPPRGKWGEETQYF.

The chain couples TRBV27 to TRBJ2-1, with a possible D match to TRBD1 (7 bases). V was pared by 7 bases and J by 14 bases, with 21 bases between. Germline CDR1 and CDR2: MNHEY and SMNVEV (reference sequence). The CDR3 length is 13 residues. The CDR3 bases are TGTGCCAGCACCCCGGACAGGCGACTAGTGGAGTTCTTC. Its protein product is CASTPDRRLVEFF.

V and J are TRBV30 and TRBJ2-2, with D perhaps matching TRBD1 (6 bases). The V and J ends lost 1 base and 5 bases respectively, with 8 bases between them. The CDR3 length is 13 residues. The germline V gene has CDR1 GTSNPN and CDR2 SVGIG (reference sequence). The CDR3 DNA reads TGTGCCTGGAGTGAGAGGGGGACCGGGGAGCTGTTTTTT. Protein sequence: CAWSERGTGELFF. Supplemented by reference TRBV30 and TRBJ2-2, the full variable domain reads SQTIHQWPATLVQPVGSPLSLECTVEGTSNPNLYWYRQAAGRGLQLLFYSVGIGQISSEVPQNLSASRPQDRQFILSSKKLLLSDSGFYLCAWSERGTGELFFGEGSRLTVL.

The V and J genes are TRBV7-8 and TRBJ2-5; D possibly corresponds to TRBD2 (6 bases). The V end was cut by 5 bases, the J end by 7 bases, with 14 bases between. In germline, CDR1 is SGHVS, CDR2 FQNEAQ. The CDR3 length is 13 residues. CDR3: CASSPQMGGTQYF. The CDR3 nucleotides read TGTGCCAGCAGCCCCCAGATGGGGGGGACCCAGTACTTC.

The rearrangement joins TRBV29-1 to TRBJ1-1, with a weak D call TRBD1 (5 bases). The CDR3 loop spans 14 amino acids. Trimming shortened V by 4 bases and J by 3 bases, and 15 bases separated the two germline ends. The germline V gene has CDR1 SQVTM and CDR2 ANQGSEA. CDR3 residues: CSVVGLWGDTEAFF. Written as DNA, the CDR3 is TGCAGCGTTGTTGGCCTCTGGGGCGACACTGAAGCTTTCTTT.

This clone was found a few times. The chain carries TRBV27 and TRBJ1-3; D is unresolved. Germline V gives CDR1 MNHEY, CDR2 SMNVEV (reference sequence). CDR3 length: 13 amino acids. V shed 6 bases and J shed 0 bases, with 6 bases lying between them. Written as DNA, the CDR3 is TGTGCCAGCAGGGGTTTCTCTGGAAACACCATATATTTT. Translating it yields CASRGFSGNTIYF.

Only a few counts were recorded for this clone. The chain carries TRBV4-1 and TRBJ2-1; 7 bases line up with TRBD2. This CDR3 is 16 amino acids long. The trim removed 4 bases at V and 4 bases at J, leaving 10 bases unmatched. Germline V gives CDR1 MGHRA, CDR2 YSYEKL. CDR3 loop: CASSLDWGEGYNEQFF. In nucleotides, the CDR3 is TGCGCCAGCAGCCTTGACTGGGGGGAGGGGTACAATGAGCAGTTCTTC.

The chain is built from TRBV7-9 and TRBJ2-1, with 12 bases identical to TRBD2. The germline V gene has CDR1 SEHNR and CDR2 FQNEAQ (reference sequence). This CDR3 has 18 amino acids. The junction had 9 bases not matched to a gene; V was cut back by 0 bases and J by 6 bases. The CDR3 region is CASSLADTPSGGVNEQFF. The CDR3 DNA sequence: TGTGCCAGCAGCTTAGCGGACACCCCTAGCGGGGGGGTCAATGAGCAGTTCTTC.

This chain joins TRBV23-1 and TRBJ1-3; TRBD1 agrees at 7 bases. TRBV23-1 is sorted into the ORF group, with uncertain function. V shed 5 bases and J 2 bases; nucleotides not matched to a gene: 9. The CDR3 totals 16 residues. The CDR3 loop is CASSYPAGGTGNTIYF. The CDR3, as DNA: TGCGCCAGCAGTTACCCGGCAGGGGGGACTGGAAACACCATATATTTT.

The chain recombines TRBV13 with TRBJ2-7, with TRBD2 matching over 8 bases. This CDR3 contains 13 residues. Germline V gives CDR1 PRHDT, CDR2 FYEKMQ (reference sequence). J was trimmed by 5 bases and V by 4 bases; bases with no gene match: 4. The CDR3 here is CASSSGGPNEQYF. CDR3 DNA sequence: TGTGCCAGCAGCTCGGGGGGGCCCAACGAGCAGTACTTC.

In DNA form, the CDR3 reads TGCAGCGTTGAAGGGGACCAATATAGCACAGATACGCAGTATTTT. It translates to CSVEGDQYSTDTQYF. The gene calls are TRBV29-1 and TRBJ2-3; the D gene could be TRBD1 or TRBD2 (5 bases each). The CDR3 runs to 15 residues. V lost 1 base, J lost 0 bases, and 11 bases lay in between. CDR1 is SQVTM, CDR2 ANQGSEA, per germline.